A single sample gave rise to the 16 T cell receptor beta chains below, sequenced in a study of blood T cells in healthy people across ages. Alongside a J-beta primer mix, a sample-barcoded 5' primer served in a second PCR lasting about 6 to 11 cycles. Each CDR3 protein gets one entry after TCRdb re-called the 5' RACE reads with MiXCR. The data contain fewer than 1.5 million distinct CDR3 sequences, about 43% of them seen just once; the ten biggest clones take up under 8%. Sequenced: blood. These receptors originate from a woman younger than 35 in good health.

The V call is TRBV2, the J call TRBJ2-1, with TRBD1 as a possible D gene (6 bases). The CDR3 sequence is 16 residues long. Trimming removed 8 bases from V and 4 bases from J, with 21 bases in between. Germline V CDR1 and CDR2: SNHLY, FYNNEI. The CDR3 is CASSPGGQGIYNEQFF. CDR3 in DNA: TGTGCCAGCTCCCCGGGCGGGCAGGGGATATACAATGAGCAGTTCTTC.

This clonotype has only a few counts. This chain links TRBV2 with TRBJ1-2; D is perhaps TRBD1 (5 bases). Germline V gives CDR1 SNHLY, CDR2 FYNNEI. The CDR3 covers 11 residues. The DNA for the CDR3 is TGTGAGCGCTGGGGCTACTATGGCTACACCTTC. Its protein is CERWGYYGYTF.

There are a few counts of this clonotype. This chain uses TRBV27 with TRBJ2-7, with TRBD1 matching over 9 bases. J gave up 5 bases and V 4 bases, and 9 bases lay outside the gene matches. CDR3 length: 15 amino acids. CDR1 is MNHEY, CDR2 SMNVEV, per germline (reference sequence). CDR3 DNA: TGTGCCAGCAGTTCAATCCGGGACAGGGAGGACGAGCAGTACTTC. Translating gives CASSSIRDREDEQYF.

This clonotype has more than one count but fewer than ten. The rearrangement joins TRBV2 to TRBJ2-1; 9 bases fit TRBD1. The CDR3 totals 16 residues. In germline, CDR1 is SNHLY, CDR2 FYNNEI. J lost 2 bases, V lost 5 bases, and 7 bases had no gene match. CDR3 protein: CASSSSGTGTYNEQFF. For the CDR3, the DNA is TGTGCCAGCAGTAGTTCCGGGACAGGGACCTACAATGAGCAGTTCTTC. Together with reference TRBV2 and TRBJ2-1, the CDR3 gives the full variable domain: EPEVTQTPSHQVTQMGQEVILRCVPISNHLYFYWYRQILGQKVEFLVSFYNNEISEKSEIFDDQFSVERPDGSNFTLKIRSTKLEDSAMYFCASSSSGTGTYNEQFFGPGTRLTVL.

The rearrangement uses TRBV24-1 and TRBJ1-2, with a weak D call TRBD1 (6 bases). The ends were cut back, 2 bases at V and 4 bases at J, with 13 bases in the middle. Germline CDR1 reads KGHDR; CDR2 reads SFDVKD. The CDR3 sequence is 15 residues long. The CDR3 sequence: CATSDSQGNFYGYTF. In nucleotides, the CDR3 is TGTGCCACCAGTGATTCGCAGGGGAATTTCTATGGCTACACCTTC.

The table lists this clonotype with a few counts. The chain links TRBV6-2 or TRBV6-3 to TRBJ1-1, with D possibly matching TRBD1 (6 bases). Trimming removed 4 bases at V and 5 bases at J, with 17 bases between. This CDR3 has 15 amino acids. Germline V gene sequence: CDR1 MNHEY, CDR2 SVGEGT. For the CDR3, the DNA is TGTGCCAGCAGTTTAGGCAGGGGAGGCTCGACTGAAGCTTTCTTT. Translated, it gives CASSLGRGGSTEAFF.

The chain links TRBV3-1 to TRBJ2-5; maybe TRBD2 (6 bases). Germline CDR1 reads LGHDT; CDR2 reads YNNKEL (reference sequence). The CDR3 sequence is 16 residues long. V was trimmed by 4 bases and J by 11 bases, leaving 26 bases between them. The CDR3: CASSLEPSVSYNEQYF. CDR3 nucleotides: TGTGCCAGCAGCCTCGAACCTAGCGTCTCCTACAATGAGCAGTACTTC.

The chain is built from TRBV20-1 and TRBJ2-5, with 8 bases aligning to TRBD1. The tail of the sequence fits TRBJ2-7 better, so the J call may be wrong. In germline, CDR1 is DFQATT, CDR2 SNEGSKA (reference sequence). The CDR3 runs to 13 residues. This CDR3 is CSAPATGDYEQYF. CDR3 nucleotides: TGCAGTGCTCCTGCGACAGGGGACTACGAGCAGTACTTC.

The chain uses TRBV11-2 and TRBJ2-1, with D perhaps matching TRBD2 (6 bases). V was shortened by 7 bases and J by 13 bases, with 26 bases between the two germline ends. Germline V gives CDR1 SGHAT, CDR2 FQNNGV. The CDR3 loop spans 15 amino acids. CDR3 sequence: CASTSSAGTGSHQFF. CDR3 nucleotide sequence: TGTGCCAGCACCTCCTCGGCGGGGACTGGATCCCACCAGTTCTTC. Full variable domain (rest looked up from reference TRBV11-2 and TRBJ2-1): EAGVAQSPRYKIIEKRQSVAFWCNPISGHATLYWYQQILGQGPKLLIQFQNNGVVDDSQLPKDRFSAERLKGVDSTLKIQPAKLEDSAVYLCASTSSAGTGSHQFFGPGTRLTVL.

This chain connects TRBV27 to TRBJ2-1; maybe TRBD1 (5 bases). Looked up from germline, CDR1 is MNHEY and CDR2 is SMNVEV (reference sequence). Trimming took off 6 bases at V and 10 bases at J, with 19 bases between the two ends. This CDR3 has 14 amino acids. The CDR3 is CASSPLVLGAEQFF. DNA for the CDR3: TGTGCCAGCAGCCCCCTTGTCCTTGGGGCCGAGCAGTTCTTC.

This clonotype has only a few counts. The J gene is TRBJ2-7, the V gene TRBV10-3; TRBD1 matches 9 bases. The CDR3 runs 16 residues. After removal of 4 bases from V and 1 base from J, the junction contained 8 bases not matched to a gene. Looked up from germline, CDR1 is ENHRY and CDR2 is SYGVKD. The CDR3 loop is CAISASGTGNSYEQYF. The CDR3 DNA reads as TGTGCCATCAGTGCCTCCGGGACAGGGAATTCCTACGAGCAGTACTTC.

The chain recombines TRBV5-1 with TRBJ1-2, with D unclear. V was trimmed by 2 bases and J by 6 bases, leaving 14 bases between them. This CDR3 has 14 residues. The germline V gene encodes CDR1 SGHRS and CDR2 YFSETQ. The CDR3 DNA sequence: TGCGCCAGCAGCTTAGCGAGGGAGATCGATGGCTACACCTTC. This codes for CASSLAREIDGYTF.

The DNA for the CDR3 is TGTGCCAGCAGTTACTCGTGGGGATATAACTATGGCTACACCTTC. Protein: CASSYSWGYNYGYTF. V and J are TRBV6-5 and TRBJ1-2; no firm D call. Germline CDR1 and CDR2: MNHEY and SVGAGI. The CDR3 is 15 amino acids. Trimming stripped 0 bases from V and 1 base from J, with 9 bases between.

This clonotype showed up just a few times. The chain has TRBV12-3 or TRBV12-4 and TRBJ2-7; the match to TRBD2 covers 9 bases. This CDR3 comprises 16 residues. With V trimmed by 1 base and J by 3 bases, 7 bases remained unmatched. The CDR3 bases are TGTGCCAGCAGTTTAGTAGGCGGGAGGGCCATCTACGAGCAGTACTTC. This encodes CASSLVGGRAIYEQYF.

The J gene is TRBJ2-7, the V gene TRBV3-1; TRBD1 or TRBD2 may be the D gene (5 bases each). CDR1 LGHDT and CDR2 YNNKEL come from the germline V gene (reference sequence). The CDR3 sequence is 16 residues long. Trimming cost V 4 bases and J 2 bases, with 18 bases left between them. This CDR3 is CASSPEGLAEPYEQYF. The CDR3 nucleotides read TGTGCCAGCAGCCCAGAGGGGCTAGCAGAACCCTACGAGCAGTACTTC.

The V and J genes are TRBV7-9 and TRBJ2-1; 8 positions match TRBD1. The tail of the sequence fits TRBJ2-7 better, so the J call may be wrong. Germline V gives CDR1 SEHNR, CDR2 FQNEAQ (reference sequence). The CDR3 covers 18 residues. CDR3 coding DNA: TGTGCCAGCAGCTCTATGGGGCCACAGGGGGTCAGGTACAATGAGCAGTACTTC. The encoded protein is CASSSMGPQGVRYNEQYF.